The clone carrying this T cell receptor beta chain was detected only once. Its cognate antigen is unknown. This sample stems from a study of beta chain features in type 1 diabetes. Study results and caveats: Shorter TCRB CDR3s, moderately but significantly so, were found in Type 1 diabetes patients in all four CD4+ subsets.

With V trimmed by 1 base and J by 8 bases, 3 bases remained unmatched. CDR1 and CDR2 (germline): SGHTA, FQGNSA. The CDR3 is 13 residues long. The entirety of the isolated RNA underwent reverse transcription, so expressed TCRB transcripts were sequenced. Generated by immunoSEQ multiplex PCR, the TCRdb table keeps only in-frame clones and is missing some. The repertoire consists of nearly 350,000 clones, with approximately 10% occurring once and the leading ten covering roughly 1%. V and J are TRBV7-2 and TRBJ1-2, with 8 bases aligning to TRBD1. The sample comprised central memory CD4+ T cells from blood. The clonotype comes from a man aged 30-40 years with type 1 diabetes. The CDR3 nucleotides read TGTGCCAGCAGCTTAGGGTCAGGGGGCGGCTACACCTTC. Protein product: CASSLGSGGGYTF.